The rows below give T cell receptor beta chains drawn from one sample of a study of blood T cell repertoires in COVID-19. Sequenced by immunoSEQ multiplex PCR; TCRdb stores in-frame clones only, minus some. The table records about 45,000 clones, more than 70% of them present only once. The source material was peripheral blood. The receptors derive from a human donor in a cohort sampled during active COVID-19. CDR3s include the opening cysteine and the closing phenylalanine or tryptophan. The D gene is left open where the match is weak. Clone size appears in some rows only: once, few, many, or a class for an expanded clone.

TRBD1	15	TRBV6-5	.	TRBJ2-7	CASSPPGQGPYEQYF	TGTGCCAGCAGTCCCCCGGGACAGGGACCCTACGAGCAGTACTTC
TRBD1	16	TRBV3-1/TRBV3-2	.	TRBJ1-4	CASSQEGQGVNEKLFF	TGTGCCAGCAGCCAAGAGGGACAGGGGGTGAATGAAAAACTGTTTTTT
.	16	TRBV6-2/TRBV6-3	.	TRBJ2-1	CASSYPIWSSYNEQFF	TGTGCCAGCAGTTACCCCATATGGAGCTCCTACAATGAGCAGTTCTTC
TRBD1	15	TRBV2	.	TRBJ1-1	CASRDRGGWDTEAFF	TGTGCCAGCAGGGACAGGGGGGGTTGGGACACTGAAGCTTTCTTT
TRBD2	18	TRBV5-4	.	TRBJ2-1	CASSLEGLAGGPYNEQFF	TGTGCCAGCAGCTTGGAGGGACTAGCGGGGGGGCCGTACAATGAGCAGTTCTTC
TRBD1	16	TRBV6-5	.	TRBJ2-1	CASSYSTGGLYNEQFF	TGTGCCAGCAGTTATTCAACAGGGGGCCTCTACAATGAGCAGTTCTTC
.	13	TRBV30	.	TRBJ2-5	CAWSVRGGETQYF	TGTGCCTGGAGTGTACGGGGAGGAGAGACCCAGTACTTC
TRBD1	16	TRBV15	few	TRBJ1-3	CATSRGTGRSGNTIYF	TGTGCCACCAGCAGAGGGACAGGGCGCTCTGGAAACACCATATATTTT
.	14	TRBV5-1	.	TRBJ2-1	CASSLEALGDEQFF	TGCGCCAGCAGCTTGGAGGCCCTCGGGGATGAGCAGTTCTTC
TRBD2	16	TRBV10-3	.	TRBJ2-1	CAISTNPTSGVDEQFF	TGTGCCATCAGCACCAACCCGACTAGCGGGGTTGATGAGCAGTTCTTC
TRBD2	17	TRBV7-8	.	TRBJ2-3	CASSLVPRGGGTDTQYF	TGTGCCAGCAGCTTAGTTCCCCGGGGGGGCGGCACAGATACGCAGTATTTT
.	13	TRBV18	.	TRBJ1-1	CASSPQHVAEAFF	TGTGCCAGCTCACCCCAACATGTCGCTGAAGCTTTCTTT
TRBD1	17	TRBV7-7	.	TRBJ2-2	CASSSGTGGYGTGELFF	TGTGCTAGCAGCTCCGGGACAGGGGGATACGGCACCGGGGAGCTGTTTTTT
TRBD1	16	TRBV19	.	TRBJ2-2	CASSIDIGGPTGELFF	TGTGCCAGTAGTATAGATATAGGGGGCCCCACCGGGGAGCTGTTTTTT
TRBD2	16	TRBV9	.	TRBJ2-3	CASSAAGGHSSDTQYF	TGTGCCAGCAGCGCAGCGGGGGGGCATTCGTCAGATACGCAGTATTTT